This paragraph reports one T cell receptor beta chain. The method was immunoSEQ multiplex PCR; TCRdb's version includes in-frame clones alone and lacks a portion of them. The data hold some 99,000 clones, with 95% observed a single time. This specimen belongs to a study of technical replicates of blood from a handful of donors. CDR3 length: 16 amino acids. V lost 2 bases, J lost 2 bases, and 14 bases lay in between. Germline-derived CDR1 and CDR2 are SGHDT and YYEEEE. Sequencing was carried out using T cells isolated from PBMCs. This TCR was recovered from a human donor in good health. This chain connects TRBV5-6 to TRBJ1-5; D gene ambiguous. CDR3 loop: CASSFGGVWGNQPQHF. The CDR3 nucleotides read TGTGCCAGCAGCTTTGGAGGAGTGTGGGGCAATCAGCCCCAGCATTTT.